This TCR beta chain is from a study of T-cell reconstitution after alpha-beta-depleted transplantation in children. Unique molecular identifiers tagged the TCRbeta library. One entry per CDR3 protein results from TCRdb running MiXCR on the PCR reads. The sample includes more than 200,000 distinct CDR3 sequences, more than 7.5% of them seen just once. This clonotype was seen repeatedly, ten times or more. The V and J ends lost 6 bases and 0 bases respectively, with 12 bases between them. Per the germline V gene, CDR1 is DFQATT and CDR2 is SNEGSKA (reference sequence). The CDR3 is 15 amino acids. This clonotype originated in a human donor who donated a stem cell graft to a child with SCID. The V call is TRBV20-1, the J call TRBJ1-6, with D possibly matching TRBD1 (6 bases). Sequenced material: PBMCs from the stem cell graft donor, taken from the stem cell graft. The CDR3 sequence: CSAEEGGSYNSPLHF. CDR3 DNA sequence: TGCAGTGCGGAGGAAGGGGGCTCCTATAATTCACCCCTCCACTTT.